The 29 T cell receptor beta chains listed next were all sequenced from one sample in a study of blood T cell repertoires in COVID-19. TCRdb's copy holds only in-frame clones and misses some; the assay was immunoSEQ multiplex PCR. The table includes some 68,000 clones, roughly 91% detected once. The sample consisted of peripheral blood. These receptors came from a man over 45 with COVID-19, enrolled during active disease.

This sequence joins TRBV6-2 or TRBV6-3 and TRBJ1-2, with D perhaps matching TRBD1 (5 bases). CDR1 is MNHEY and CDR2 is SVGEGT in the germline V gene. V lost 2 bases and J 6 bases, leaving 10 bases between the germline ends. The CDR3 is made up of 13 amino acids. CDR3 in amino acids: CASSYGGEDGYTF. The CDR3 DNA reads TGTGCCAGCAGTTACGGGGGGGAAGATGGCTACACCTTC.

This chain connects TRBV6-5 to TRBJ2-7; 9 bases are shared with TRBD1. V shed 6 bases, J shed 6 bases, and the junction held 12 bases outside the gene matches. Germline V lookup: CDR1 MNHEY, CDR2 SVGAGI. CDR3 length: 15 residues. CDR3 DNA sequence: TGTGCCAGCAGCTCCATCACGGGACAGGGCGTCGAGCAGTACTTC. Protein: CASSSITGQGVEQYF.

The V and J genes are TRBV28 and TRBJ1-2, with TRBD1 identical over 7 bases. The junction had 12 bases not matched to a gene; V was cut back by 7 bases and J by 7 bases. This CDR3 contains 14 residues. CDR1 MDHEN and CDR2 SYDVKM come from the germline V gene. The CDR3 region is CASTPPDRDVGYTF. Here the CDR3 DNA reads TGTGCCAGCACCCCCCCAGACAGGGACGTTGGCTACACCTTC.

The chain has TRBV7-2 and TRBJ1-1; D possibly corresponds to TRBD1 (5 bases). Between the trimmed V and J ends, which lost 3 bases and 1 base, there was a span of 6 bases. Germline V gene sequence: CDR1 SGHTA, CDR2 FQGNSA. The CDR3 has 13 amino acids. CDR3: CASSLGRNTEAFF. Written as DNA, the CDR3 is TGTGCCAGCAGCTTGGGGCGGAACACTGAAGCTTTCTTT. Based on the CDR3 plus reference TRBV7-2 and TRBJ1-1, the full variable domain is GAGVSQSPSNKVTEKGKDVELRCDPISGHTALYWYRQSLGQGLEFLIYFQGNSAPDKSGLPSDRFSAERTGGSVSTLTIQRTQQEDSAVYLCASSLGRNTEAFFGQGTRLTVV.

The chain links TRBV27 to TRBJ1-5, with TRBD1 identical over 12 bases. CDR3 length: 14 amino acids. Germline V gene lookup returns CDR1 MNHEY and CDR2 SMNVEV (reference sequence). With V trimmed by 4 bases and J by 6 bases, 1 base remained unmatched. In DNA, the CDR3 is TGTGCCAGCAGTTCGGGACAGGGGGCTCAGCCCCAGCATTTT. It yields the protein CASSSGQGAQPQHF.

The chain employs TRBV18 and TRBJ2-5; the match to TRBD1 covers 9 bases. This CDR3 has 15 amino acids. V lost 6 bases, J lost 1 base, and 6 bases stayed unmatched. Germline V gene sequence: CDR1 KGHSH, CDR2 LQKENI. The CDR3 DNA sequence: TGTGCCAGCTCCCTCGGGACAGGGTTCCAAGAGACCCAGTACTTC. It codes for CASSLGTGFQETQYF.

The gene calls are TRBV7-9 and TRBJ1-1; TRBD1 is a possible D gene (5 bases). CDR3 length: 13 residues. Trimming shortened V by 3 bases and J by 2 bases, and 7 bases separated the two germline ends. Germline loops: CDR1 SEHNR, CDR2 FQNEAQ (reference sequence). As DNA, the CDR3 is TGTGCCAGCAGCTTCGGGGGTAACACTGAAGCTTTCTTT. Its translation is CASSFGGNTEAFF.

The V call is TRBV6-5, the J call TRBJ1-2; TRBD1 agrees at 10 bases. CDR3 size: 13 residues. CDR1 MNHEY and CDR2 SVGAGI come from the germline V gene. Trimming at V came to 4 bases and at J to 8 bases, leaving 4 bases not matched to a gene. The CDR3 is CASSLGQGDGYTF. Here the CDR3 DNA reads TGTGCCAGCAGTTTAGGACAGGGGGACGGCTACACCTTC.

V and J are TRBV7-2 and TRBJ1-2; the match to TRBD1 covers 9 bases. Germline V CDR1 and CDR2: SGHTA, FQGNSA. Trimming cost V 1 base and J 8 bases; bases outside gene matches: 8. The CDR3 spans 15 residues. DNA for the CDR3: TGTGCCAGCAGCTTAGATGGGACAGGGATTTGGGGCTACACCTTC. This encodes CASSLDGTGIWGYTF.

The rearrangement links TRBV25-1 to TRBJ2-2; 9 nucleotides align to TRBD1. Germline-derived CDR1 and CDR2 are MGHDK and SYGVNS. With V trimmed by 6 bases and J by 7 bases, 6 bases remained unmatched. The CDR3 runs to 14 residues. The CDR3 nucleotides read TGTGCCAGCAGAAAACAGGGGGCCAACGGGGAGCTGTTTTTT. It yields the protein CASRKQGANGELFF.

This chain connects TRBV12-5 to TRBJ1-5; a weak D match, TRBD1 (6 bases). Germline V lookup: CDR1 LGHNT, CDR2 FRNRAP. Trimming stripped 2 bases from V and 7 bases from J, with 12 bases between. This CDR3 is built from 14 residues. The DNA of the CDR3 is TGTGCTAGTGGTTTGTCAGGGGTACAGCAGCCCCAGCATTTT. Translating gives CASGLSGVQQPQHF.

J is TRBJ2-1 and V is TRBV5-1; 11 bases are shared with TRBD2. This CDR3 has 16 amino acids. Germline CDR1 SGHRS, CDR2 YFSETQ. V shed 2 bases and J 4 bases; nucleotides not matched to a gene: 5. The CDR3 DNA sequence: TGCGCCAGCAGCTTACAGACTAGCGGGGAATACAATGAGCAGTTCTTC. Residues: CASSLQTSGEYNEQFF.

This chain connects TRBV5-4 to TRBJ1-2, with D uncertain. Trimming cost V 2 bases and J 6 bases, with 11 bases left between them. Germline V CDR1 and CDR2: SGHNT, YYREEE (reference sequence). The CDR3 spans 13 residues. The CDR3 sequence: CASSFGGQDGYTF. The CDR3 DNA follows: TGTGCCAGCAGCTTCGGAGGGCAAGATGGCTACACCTTC.

This sequence joins TRBV19 and TRBJ2-3; TRBD2 agrees at 12 bases. The CDR3 has 17 residues. CDR1 LNHDA and CDR2 SQIVND come from the germline V gene (reference sequence). V was pared by 5 bases and J by 2 bases, with 8 bases of the junction left unmatched. The CDR3 nucleotides are TGTGCCAGTAGTGGTCTAGCGGGAGGGCCCGACACAGATACGCAGTATTTT. It yields the protein CASSGLAGGPDTDTQYF.

V gene TRBV9 combines with J gene TRBJ1-4; 9 bases map to TRBD1. The germline V gene encodes CDR1 SGDLS and CDR2 YYNGEE. After removal of 4 bases from V and 6 bases from J, the junction contained 7 bases not matched to a gene. The CDR3 runs to 15 residues. Written as DNA, the CDR3 is TGTGCCAGCAGCCAGGACAGGGGAGGGGATGAAAAACTGTTTTTT. Amino acid sequence: CASSQDRGGDEKLFF.

This clone was seen a few times. V and J are TRBV2 and TRBJ1-5; D is unclear. Germline loops: CDR1 SNHLY, CDR2 FYNNEI. V was clipped by 7 bases and J by 4 bases, with 11 bases between them. The CDR3 is 13 amino acids. As DNA, the CDR3 is TGTGCCAGCAAATTGTCAGAAAATCAGCCCCAGCATTTT. This encodes CASKLSENQPQHF.

The rearrangement joins TRBV2 to TRBJ1-5, with D hard to call. The CDR3 totals 15 residues. V was pared by 4 bases and J by 2 bases, with 12 bases between. Germline-derived CDR1 and CDR2 are SNHLY and FYNNEI. The CDR3 spells CASSGARVGNQPQHF. CDR3 DNA sequence: TGTGCCAGCAGTGGAGCACGGGTGGGCAATCAGCCCCAGCATTTT.

The CDR3: CASSLAAGYNEQFF. The DNA for the CDR3 is TGTGCCAGCAGCTTAGCTGCCGGGTACAATGAGCAGTTCTTC. This chain links TRBV7-9 with TRBJ2-1; D not certain. The V gene's germline CDR1 is SEHNR and CDR2 FQNEAQ (reference sequence). The CDR3 spans 14 residues. V was shortened by 0 bases and J by 4 bases, with 7 bases between the two germline ends.

The genes are TRBV24-1 and TRBJ2-6, with D possibly matching TRBD2 (5 bases). The germline V gene encodes CDR1 KGHDR and CDR2 SFDVKD. V shed 7 bases and J shed 2 bases, with 8 bases lying between them. The CDR3 spans 14 residues. CDR3 DNA: TGTGCCACCAGGAGGGAAGCTGGGGCCAACGTCCTGACTTTC. It yields the protein CATRREAGANVLTF.

The CDR3 coding sequence is TGCGCCAGCAGCCAAGAGAATGAGGGAGAACAGCCCCAGCATTTT. Residues: CASSQENEGEQPQHF. The V call is TRBV4-1, the J call TRBJ1-5; D ambiguous. The CDR3 consists of 15 residues. The germline V and J ends were trimmed by 0 bases and 7 bases, with 13 bases remaining between them. CDR1 MGHRA and CDR2 YSYEKL come from the germline V gene.

This rearrangement joins TRBV11-2 to TRBJ2-7; 8 bases line up with TRBD1. CDR1 SGHAT and CDR2 FQNNGV come from the germline V gene. Unmatched junction bases numbered 8, after V lost 0 bases and J lost 4 bases. The CDR3 spans 16 residues. The CDR3 DNA reads as TGTGCCAGCAGCTTAGAACGGACAGGGCTCGGTTACGAGCAGTACTTC. Protein sequence: CASSLERTGLGYEQYF.

The rearrangement joins TRBV5-1 to TRBJ2-5, with 9 bases fitting TRBD1. V shed 4 bases and J 2 bases; nucleotides not matched to a gene: 6. The length of the CDR3 is 15 residues. The germline CDR1 and CDR2 sequences are SGHRS and YFSETQ. The CDR3 bases are TGCGCCAGCAGCCATGCGACAGGGGGGCAAGAGACCCAGTACTTC. Its protein is CASSHATGGQETQYF.

V is TRBV9 and J is TRBJ1-2; 7 bases agree with TRBD1. CDR1 SGDLS and CDR2 YYNGEE come from the germline V gene. The CDR3 totals 12 residues. Losses at the gene ends were 4 bases for V and 8 bases for J; bases not matched to a gene: 5. CDR3 residues: CASSQQGFGYTF. CDR3 in DNA: TGTGCCAGCAGCCAACAGGGGTTCGGCTACACCTTC.

J is TRBJ1-5 and V is TRBV28; TRBD1 might be the D (5 bases). Germline V gene data show CDR1 as MDHEN and CDR2 as SYDVKM. The V and J ends lost 3 bases and 3 bases respectively, with 15 bases between them. This CDR3 comprises 16 residues. The CDR3 spells CASSFSARAINQPQHF. In DNA, the CDR3 is TGTGCCAGCAGTTTCTCCGCCAGGGCCATCAATCAGCCCCAGCATTTT.

J is TRBJ2-5 and V is TRBV7-9; 12 bases agree with TRBD2. In germline, CDR1 is SEHNR, CDR2 FQNEAQ (reference sequence). The CDR3 is made up of 16 amino acids. V was pared by 4 bases and J by 5 bases, with 8 bases of the junction left unmatched. The chain's CDR3 is CASSSTSGRRPETQYF. In nucleotides, the CDR3 is TGTGCCAGCAGCTCTACTAGCGGGAGGCGGCCCGAGACCCAGTACTTC. Complete variable domain (other parts from reference TRBV7-9 and TRBJ2-5): DTGVSQNPRHKITKRGQNVTFRCDPISEHNRLYWYRQTLGQGPEFLTYFQNEAQLEKSRLLSDRFSAERPKGSFSTLEIQRTEQGDSAMYLCASSSTSGRRPETQYFGPGTRLLVL.

The chain employs TRBV5-5 and TRBJ2-3, with D unclear. Trimming left V 4 bases short and J 4 bases short, with 7 bases between. CDR1 SGHKS and CDR2 YYEKEE come from the germline V gene (reference sequence). This CDR3 spans 12 amino acids. The CDR3 DNA follows: TGTGCCAGCAGCCCAGAGGCAGATACGCAGTATTTT. This encodes CASSPEADTQYF.

In its sample, this clone was seen once. The chain has TRBV28 and TRBJ1-5; D unclear. Germline V gene lookup returns CDR1 MDHEN and CDR2 SYDVKM. This CDR3 comprises 12 residues. V lost 7 bases, J lost 2 bases, and 6 bases lay in between. The CDR3, as DNA: TGTGCCAGCACTGCGGGCAATCAGCCCCAGCATTTT. Translation: CASTAGNQPQHF.

The chain combines TRBV7-2 with TRBJ2-7; 14 bases are a match to TRBD2. This CDR3 has 16 amino acids. Germline V lookup: CDR1 SGHTA, CDR2 FQGNSA. After removal of 5 bases from V and 2 bases from J, the junction contained 5 bases not matched to a gene. The CDR3 region has the DNA TGTGCCAGCAGCCAGTCGGGACTAGCGGGAGCCTACGAGCAGTACTTC. Residues: CASSQSGLAGAYEQYF.

The rearrangement joins TRBV6-2 or TRBV6-3 to TRBJ2-1; 10 bases map to TRBD2. The V gene's germline CDR1 is MNHEY and CDR2 SVGEGT. The V segment lost 4 bases and the J segment 4 bases; nucleotides outside the gene matches: 7. This CDR3 has 16 residues. The CDR3 here is CASSSKKREGYNEQFF. In DNA, the CDR3 is TGTGCCAGCAGTTCTAAAAAGCGGGAGGGTTACAATGAGCAGTTCTTC.